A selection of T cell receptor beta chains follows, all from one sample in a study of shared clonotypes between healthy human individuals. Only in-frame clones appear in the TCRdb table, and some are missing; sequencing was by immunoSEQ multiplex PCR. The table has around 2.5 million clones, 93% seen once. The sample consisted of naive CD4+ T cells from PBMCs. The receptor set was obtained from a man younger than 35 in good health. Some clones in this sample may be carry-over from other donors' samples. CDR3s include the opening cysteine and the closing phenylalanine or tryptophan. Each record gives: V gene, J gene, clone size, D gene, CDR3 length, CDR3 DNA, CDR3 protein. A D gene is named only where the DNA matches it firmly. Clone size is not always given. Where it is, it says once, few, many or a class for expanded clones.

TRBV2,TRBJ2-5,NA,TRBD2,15,TGTGCCAGCAGTGGGACTAGCGGGCCTGCGAAGACCCAGTACTTC,CASSGTSGPAKTQYF
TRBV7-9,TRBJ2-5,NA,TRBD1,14,TGTGCCAGCAGCCCGGGACAGGGGTCGCAGACCCAGTACTTC,CASSPGQGSQTQYF
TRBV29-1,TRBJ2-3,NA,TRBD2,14,TGCAGCGCCTTAACTAGCGGGAGCACAGATACGCAGTATTTT,CSALTSGSTDTQYF
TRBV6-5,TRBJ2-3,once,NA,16,TGTGCCAGCAGTTACAACGTAGGGTTTAGCACAGATACGCAGTATTTT,CASSYNVGFSTDTQYF
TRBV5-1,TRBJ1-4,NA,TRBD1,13,TGCGCCAGCAGCCTGGACAGGGGGTCGAAACTGTTTTTT,CASSLDRGSKLFF
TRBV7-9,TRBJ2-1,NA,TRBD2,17,TGTGCCAGCAGCTCGGGACTAGCGGGACAAAGCTACAATGAGCAGTTCTTC,CASSSGLAGQSYNEQFF
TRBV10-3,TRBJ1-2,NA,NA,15,TGTGCCATCAGTGAATCGGGGAGACCCACGGATGGCTACACCTTC,CAISESGRPTDGYTF
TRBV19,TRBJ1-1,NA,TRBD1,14,TGTGCCAGTAGTTCCCCAGCGAACAGGGGTGAAGCTTTCTTT,CASSSPANRGEAFF
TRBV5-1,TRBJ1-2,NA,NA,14,TGCGCCAGCAGCTTGGAAGGGGGGACATATGGCTACACCTTC,CASSLEGGTYGYTF
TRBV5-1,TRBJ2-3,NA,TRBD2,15,TGCGCCAGCAGGCGGACTAGCGGGAGGGCGGATACGCAGTATTTT,CASRRTSGRADTQYF
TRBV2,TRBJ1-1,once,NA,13,TGTGCCAGCAAAGGTAACGTGAACACTGAAGCTTTCTTT,CASKGNVNTEAFF
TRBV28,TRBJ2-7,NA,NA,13,TGTGCCAGCAGTTTGGGCCCCCTCTACGAGCAGTACTTC,CASSLGPLYEQYF
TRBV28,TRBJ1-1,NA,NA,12,TGTGCCAGCATTCCCAGGGGAGAGGGAGCTTTCTTT,CASIPRGEGAFF
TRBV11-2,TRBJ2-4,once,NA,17,TGTGCCAGCAGCCTCACCCGGTATGAGACGGTGAAAAACATTCAGTACTTC,CASSLTRYETVKNIQYF
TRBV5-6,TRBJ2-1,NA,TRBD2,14,TGTGCCAGCAGCTTCGGACTAGCGGGAACTGAGCAGTTCTTC,CASSFGLAGTEQFF
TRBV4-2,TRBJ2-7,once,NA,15,TGTGCCAGCAGCCAATCGGCATGGCAGGCCTACGAGCAGTACTTC,CASSQSAWQAYEQYF